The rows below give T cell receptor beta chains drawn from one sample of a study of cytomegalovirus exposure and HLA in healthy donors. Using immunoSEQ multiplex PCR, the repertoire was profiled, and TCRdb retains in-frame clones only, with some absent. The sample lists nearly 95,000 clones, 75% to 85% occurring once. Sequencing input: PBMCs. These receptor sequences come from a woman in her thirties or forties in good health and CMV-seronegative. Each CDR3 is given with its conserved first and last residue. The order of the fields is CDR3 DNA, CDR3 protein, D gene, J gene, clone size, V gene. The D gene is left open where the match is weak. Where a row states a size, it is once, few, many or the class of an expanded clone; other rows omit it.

TGCGCCAGCAGCTTGGCCCAGGCCTACGAGCAGTACTTC,CASSLAQAYEQYF,.,TRBJ2-7,.,TRBV5-1
TGTGCCGGGGGACAGGGGGCTTCTCAGCCCCAGCATTTT,CAGGQGASQPQHF,TRBD1,TRBJ1-5,.,TRBV30
TGTGCCAGCAGCCGTGGTGCGGGGGGTACTGAAGCTTTCTTT,CASSRGAGGTEAFF,.,TRBJ1-1,.,TRBV9
TGCGCCAGCAGCCGGACAGTGAACACCGGGGAGCTGTTTTTT,CASSRTVNTGELFF,.,TRBJ2-2,.,TRBV5-1
TGTGCCAGCAGCCGCAGGGACATGAACACTGAAGCTTTCTTT,CASSRRDMNTEAFF,.,TRBJ1-1,.,TRBV7-8
TGCGCCAGCAGCTCGGACGGGGACACTGAAGCTTTCTTT,CASSSDGDTEAFF,.,TRBJ1-1,once,TRBV5-1
TGTGCCATCTCCCACCAGAATCAGCCCCAGCATTTT,CAISHQNQPQHF,.,TRBJ1-5,.,TRBV10-3
TGTGCCACCAGCAGGGTGACTAATTCCTACAATGAGCAGTTCTTC,CATSRVTNSYNEQFF,.,TRBJ2-1,.,TRBV15
TGTGCCAGCAGCGTAGAGGTCAGGGGGCGGACCGGGGAGCTGTTTTTT,CASSVEVRGRTGELFF,TRBD1,TRBJ2-2,.,TRBV9
TGTGCCATCAGGGGACAGGGGGTAACCTATGGCTACACCTTC,CAIRGQGVTYGYTF,TRBD1,TRBJ1-2,.,TRBV10-3
TGTGCCAGCAGCTTATCCAGGGGAGGGGTCGATGAAAAACTGTTTTTT,CASSLSRGGVDEKLFF,.,TRBJ1-4,.,TRBV7-9
TGTGCCAGCAGTTACACGGGACAGGGGGTATACGAGCAGTACTTC,CASSYTGQGVYEQYF,TRBD1,TRBJ2-7,.,TRBV6-6
TGTGCCTGGAGTCGCCAGGGGATGCAGCCCCAGCATTTT,CAWSRQGMQPQHF,.,TRBJ1-5,.,TRBV30
TGTGCCAGTAGTATAGGAGCGGGGTCCTACGAGCAGTACTTC,CASSIGAGSYEQYF,TRBD2,TRBJ2-7,few,TRBV19
TGTGCCAGCAGCCCCGCTAGTGAGCAGTACTTC,CASSPASEQYF,.,TRBJ2-7,.,TRBV5-4
TGTGCCAGTAGTTGGACAGACGGCTACACCTTC,CASSWTDGYTF,.,TRBJ1-2,.,TRBV19
TGTGCCTGGAGTGAGAACAATGGTTTTCAGCCCCAGCATTTT,CAWSENNGFQPQHF,.,TRBJ1-5,medium-sized,TRBV30
TGTGCCAGTAGTATACGGGGTGATGAGCAGTTCTTC,CASSIRGDEQFF,.,TRBJ2-1,.,TRBV19
TGTGCCAGCAGCTTGCTGTCGGCCTACGAGCAGTACTTC,CASSLLSAYEQYF,.,TRBJ2-7,.,TRBV5-6
TGTGCCTGGGACAGGGAAACGTTAGGATCACCCCTCCACTTT,CAWDRETLGSPLHF,TRBD1,TRBJ1-6,.,TRBV30
TGCAGCGCAAGGACAGGCACAAGCTCCTACGAGCAGTACTTC,CSARTGTSSYEQYF,TRBD1,TRBJ2-7,.,TRBV29-1
TGTGCCAGTAGTATAACTTTTAATCCTAGAAAGAACAATCAGCCCCAGCATTTT,CASSITFNPRKNNQPQHF,.,TRBJ1-5,.,TRBV19
TGCGCCAGCAGCGCTGGACAGAGGATCAATTCACCCCTCCACTTT,CASSAGQRINSPLHF,.,TRBJ1-6,.,TRBV4-1
TGCGCCAGCAGCCAAGTACGTAGCGGGGGGTACAATGAGCAGTTCTTC,CASSQVRSGGYNEQFF,TRBD2,TRBJ2-1,.,TRBV4-3
TGTGCCAGCGCGAAGGACAGTTATACTGAAGCTTTCTTT,CASAKDSYTEAFF,.,TRBJ1-1,.,TRBV6-1
TGTGCCAGCCTCCCGGGAGGATTCGGTCAGCCCCAGCATTTT,CASLPGGFGQPQHF,.,TRBJ1-5,few,TRBV6-6
TGTGCCACCGGACAGGGATCCTACGAGCAGTACTTC,CATGQGSYEQYF,TRBD1,TRBJ2-7,.,TRBV10-3
TGTGCCAGCAGCGCCGGGACAGAATATGGCTACACCTTC,CASSAGTEYGYTF,TRBD1,TRBJ1-2,.,TRBV5-4
TGTGCCAGCAGCTTAGAAGAAGTCAAGGGGCGGCCACAAGAGACCCAGTACTTC,CASSLEEVKGRPQETQYF,.,TRBJ2-5,.,TRBV7-2
TGTGCCACAAGACAGGGGGGCCTACTAGGCAACTATGGCTACCCCTTC,CATRQGGLLGNYGYPF,TRBD1,TRBJ1-2,.,TRBV10-3
TGCGCCAGCAGCCTTGGACAGAGTAATTCACCCCTCCACTTT,CASSLGQSNSPLHF,.,TRBJ1-6,.,TRBV5-1
TGTGCCAGCAGCCAAGAGAGGGATAATTCACCCCTCCACTTT,CASSQERDNSPLHF,.,TRBJ1-6,.,TRBV7-8
TGTGCCAGCCTGCGGGAAGTTAACACTGAAGCTTTCTTT,CASLREVNTEAFF,.,TRBJ1-1,few,TRBV2
TGTGCCAGCAGCGTCGGCGGGGGGGCCGGCACAGATACGCAGTATTTT,CASSVGGGAGTDTQYF,TRBD2,TRBJ2-3,.,TRBV7-2
TGTGCCAGCAGCGACGACTTTTCGGTAGACAGGGAGGATGGCTACACCTTC,CASSDDFSVDREDGYTF,TRBD1,TRBJ1-2,.,TRBV9
TGTGCCAGCACAATACTCGAGACCCAGTACTTC,CASTILETQYF,.,TRBJ2-5,.,TRBV2
TGTGCCAGCAGCTTAGAAGCGACAGGGGCCACTGAAGCTTTCTTT,CASSLEATGATEAFF,TRBD1,TRBJ1-1,.,TRBV7-2
TGTGCCAGCAGCGCGACAGCCGTGAACACTGAAGCTTTCTTT,CASSATAVNTEAFF,.,TRBJ1-1,.,TRBV9
TGTGCCAGCAGTTTATGGACTAACCAAGAGACCCAGTACTTC,CASSLWTNQETQYF,.,TRBJ2-5,.,TRBV28
TGTGCCAGCAGTGATGCGGGAAGTCCCTACGAGCAGTACTTC,CASSDAGSPYEQYF,.,TRBJ2-7,.,TRBV25-1
TGTGCCAGCAATAGGGGGGACAGGGCTGGAGAGCAGTACTTC,CASNRGDRAGEQYF,TRBD1,TRBJ2-7,.,TRBV2
TGCGCCAGAGTTCTTGGCTCACCCCTCCACTTT,CARVLGSPLHF,.,TRBJ1-6,.,TRBV10-1
TGTGCCAGCGGACAGGGGGCAAATTCACCCCTCCACTTT,CASGQGANSPLHF,TRBD1,TRBJ1-6,once,TRBV2
TGTGCCAGCAGCTTTCCAGGCTCCCTTGCCTACGAGCAGTACTTC,CASSFPGSLAYEQYF,.,TRBJ2-7,.,TRBV7-9
TGTGCCAGCCATCTAGCGGGGGGAAACAATGAGCAGTTCTTC,CASHLAGGNNEQFF,TRBD2,TRBJ2-1,.,TRBV27
TGTGCCACGGGGGGATATAATGAAAAACTGTTTTTT,CATGGYNEKLFF,.,TRBJ1-4,.,TRBV6-5
TGTGCCACCAGCAGCGACAGGGGCTCCTACAATGAGCAGTTCTTC,CATSSDRGSYNEQFF,TRBD1,TRBJ2-1,.,TRBV15
TGTGCCAGCAGCTTGGCGGGGAACACTGAAGCTTTCTTT,CASSLAGNTEAFF,.,TRBJ1-1,.,TRBV5-5
TGTGCCAGCAGTTTACCTACAGGTGTCATTTATCCTACCCAGCCCCAGCATTTT,CASSLPTGVIYPTQPQHF,.,TRBJ1-5,.,TRBV28
TGCAGCGTGGATCCAGGGGAAAACATTCAGTACTTC,CSVDPGENIQYF,.,TRBJ2-4,.,TRBV29-1
TGCGCCAGCAGCCGGAGCGGGGACACAGATACGCAGTATTTT,CASSRSGDTDTQYF,TRBD2,TRBJ2-3,.,TRBV4-1
TGTGCCAGCTCACCAGACAGGACTCGATCCTACGAGCAGTACTTC,CASSPDRTRSYEQYF,.,TRBJ2-7,few,TRBV18
TGTGCCAGCAGTTATCGTTTGATGGCGGGCAATGAGCAGTTCTTC,CASSYRLMAGNEQFF,.,TRBJ2-1,.,TRBV6-5
TGCGCCAGCAGCTCCCAGTTCACAGATACGCAGTATTTT,CASSSQFTDTQYF,.,TRBJ2-3,few,TRBV5-1
TGCGCCAGCAGCTTGGGGCTAGCGGTAGAATCCGGGGAGCTGTTTTTT,CASSLGLAVESGELFF,TRBD2,TRBJ2-2,.,TRBV5-1
TGCACCAGCAGCCAGGGACAGGGCGGAGAAAAACTGTTTTTT,CTSSQGQGGEKLFF,TRBD1,TRBJ1-4,.,TRBV5-1
TGTGCCAGCAACCTAAGGGGACAGAACACTGAAGCTTTCTTT,CASNLRGQNTEAFF,.,TRBJ1-1,.,TRBV7-8
TGCGCCAGCAGCTTGGTGGCAGGGGTGGCCGGGGAGCTGTTTTTT,CASSLVAGVAGELFF,.,TRBJ2-2,.,TRBV5-1
TGTGCCAGCAGCTTACTAGGGGGAGCGAACACCGGGGAGCTGTTTTTT,CASSLLGGANTGELFF,.,TRBJ2-2,few,TRBV7-3
TGTGCCAGCAGCACCGAGGGGGCTGGTACTGAAGCTTTCTTT,CASSTEGAGTEAFF,TRBD1,TRBJ1-1,.,TRBV9